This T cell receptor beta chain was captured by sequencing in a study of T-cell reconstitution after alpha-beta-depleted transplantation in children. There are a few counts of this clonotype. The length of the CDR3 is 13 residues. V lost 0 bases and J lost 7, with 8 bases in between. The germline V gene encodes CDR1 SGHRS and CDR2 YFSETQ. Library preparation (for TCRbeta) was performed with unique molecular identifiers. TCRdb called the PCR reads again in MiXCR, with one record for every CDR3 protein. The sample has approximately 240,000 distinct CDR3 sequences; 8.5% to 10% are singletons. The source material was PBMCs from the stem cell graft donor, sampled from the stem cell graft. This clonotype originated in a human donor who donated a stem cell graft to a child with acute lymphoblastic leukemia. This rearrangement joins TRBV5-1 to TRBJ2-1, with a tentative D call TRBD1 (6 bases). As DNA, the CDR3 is TGCGCCAGCAGCTTGGTACAGGGAAATGAGCAGTTCTTC. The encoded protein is CASSLVQGNEQFF. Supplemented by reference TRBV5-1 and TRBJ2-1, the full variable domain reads KAGVTQTPRYLIKTRGQQVTLSCSPISGHRSVSWYQQTPGQGLQFLFEYFSETQRNKGNFPGRFSGRQFSNSRSEMNVSTLELGDSALYLCASSLVQGNEQFFGPGTRLTVL.